The next 2 T cell receptor beta chains were all read from a single sample in a study of OX40 agonist ivuxolimab in advanced cancers. TCRdb's table, derived via immunoSEQ multiplex PCR, lists solely in-frame clones and lacks some. The sample includes 50,000 to 60,000 clones, more than 75% of them seen just once. Sequenced material: CD4+ or CD8+ T cells sorted from blood, taken in a trial of the OX40 agonist ivuxolimab. All receptors derive from an adult with an advanced solid tumor such as melanoma, head and neck, liver or kidney cancer.

V usage is TRBV5-1 and J usage is TRBJ1-4; 9 bases align to TRBD1. With 4 bases clipped from V and 2 bases from J, the junction kept 9 bases outside the gene matches. In germline, CDR1 is SGHRS, CDR2 YFSETQ. This CDR3 has 17 amino acids. The CDR3: CASSPGTGFPTNEKLFF. The CDR3 DNA sequence: TGCGCCAGCAGCCCTGGGACAGGGTTCCCGACTAATGAAAAACTGTTTTTT.

This rearrangement joins TRBV4-1 to TRBJ2-7; D not certain. Trimming took off 0 bases at V and 7 bases at J, with 13 bases between the two ends. CDR1 and CDR2 (germline): MGHRA, YSYEKL. This CDR3 region has 14 residues. The CDR3 loop is CASSQETPIREQYF. Written as DNA, the CDR3 is TGCGCCAGCAGCCAAGAGACCCCGATAAGGGAGCAGTACTTC.